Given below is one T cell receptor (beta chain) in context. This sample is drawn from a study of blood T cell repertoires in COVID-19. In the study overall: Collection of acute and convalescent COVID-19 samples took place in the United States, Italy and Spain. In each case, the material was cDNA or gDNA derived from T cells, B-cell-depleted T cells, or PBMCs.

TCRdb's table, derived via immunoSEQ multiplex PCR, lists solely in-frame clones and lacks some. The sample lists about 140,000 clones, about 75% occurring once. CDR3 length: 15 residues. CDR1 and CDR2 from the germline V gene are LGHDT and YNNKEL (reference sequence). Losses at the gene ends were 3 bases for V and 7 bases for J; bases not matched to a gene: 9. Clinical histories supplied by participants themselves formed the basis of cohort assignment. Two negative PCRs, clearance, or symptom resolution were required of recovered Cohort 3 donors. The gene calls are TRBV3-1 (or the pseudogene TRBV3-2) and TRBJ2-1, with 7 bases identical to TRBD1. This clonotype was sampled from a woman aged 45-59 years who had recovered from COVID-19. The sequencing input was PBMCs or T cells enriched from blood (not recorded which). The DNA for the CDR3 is TGTGCCAGCAGCCAGCAGGGACAGCCTGAGAATGAGCAGTTCTTC. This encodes CASSQQGQPENEQFF.